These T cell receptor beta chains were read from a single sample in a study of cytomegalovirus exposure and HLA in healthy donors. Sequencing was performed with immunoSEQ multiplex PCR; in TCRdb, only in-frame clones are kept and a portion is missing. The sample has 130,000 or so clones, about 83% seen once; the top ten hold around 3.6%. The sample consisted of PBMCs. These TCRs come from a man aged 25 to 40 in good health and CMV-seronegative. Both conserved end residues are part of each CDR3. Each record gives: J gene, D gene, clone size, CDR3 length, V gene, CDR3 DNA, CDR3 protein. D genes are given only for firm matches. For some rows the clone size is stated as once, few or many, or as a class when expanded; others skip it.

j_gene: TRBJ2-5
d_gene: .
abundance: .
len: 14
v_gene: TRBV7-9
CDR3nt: TGTGCCAGCAGCTTTTCATCGAGTTCGGAGACCCAGTACTTC
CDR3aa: CASSFSSSSETQYF

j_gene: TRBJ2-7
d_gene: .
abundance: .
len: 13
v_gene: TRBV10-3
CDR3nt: TGTGCCATCAGTGAGTCCGGGACCTACGAGCAGTACTTC
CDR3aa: CAISESGTYEQYF

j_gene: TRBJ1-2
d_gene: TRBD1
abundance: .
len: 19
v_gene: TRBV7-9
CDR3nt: TGTGCCAGCAGCCTCGAGACCGGGACAGGGACGTTTGCGGACTATGGCTACACCTTC
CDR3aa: CASSLETGTGTFADYGYTF

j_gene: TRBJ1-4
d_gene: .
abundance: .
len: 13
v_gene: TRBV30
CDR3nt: TGTGCCGGAAGGGGCGGGAGTAATGAAAAACTGTTTTTT
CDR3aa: CAGRGGSNEKLFF

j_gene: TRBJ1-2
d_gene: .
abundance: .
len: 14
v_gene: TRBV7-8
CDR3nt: TGTGCCAGCAGCTTAGGACAGATTAACTATGGCTACACCTTC
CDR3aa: CASSLGQINYGYTF

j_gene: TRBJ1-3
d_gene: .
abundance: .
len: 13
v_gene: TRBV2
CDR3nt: TGTGCCAGCAGACGCGGTTCTGGAAACACCATATATTTT
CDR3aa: CASRRGSGNTIYF

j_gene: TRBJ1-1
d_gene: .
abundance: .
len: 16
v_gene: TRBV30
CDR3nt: TGTGCCTGGCGCTACCAGGACACAGTAACGAACACTGAAGCTTTCTTT
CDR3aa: CAWRYQDTVTNTEAFF

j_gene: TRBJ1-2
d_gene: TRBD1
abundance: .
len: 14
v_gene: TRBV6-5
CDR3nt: TGTGCCAGCAGACAGACAGGGGAGTATAATGGCTACACCTTC
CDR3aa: CASRQTGEYNGYTF

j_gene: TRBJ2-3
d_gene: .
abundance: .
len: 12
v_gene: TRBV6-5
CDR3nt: TGTGCCAGCAGAGGGGGGGCAGATACGCAGTATTTT
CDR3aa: CASRGGADTQYF

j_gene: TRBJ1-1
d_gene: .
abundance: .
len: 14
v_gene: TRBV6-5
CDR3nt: TGTGCCAGCAGTTACTCCGGGGGAAACACTGAAGCTTTCTTT
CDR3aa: CASSYSGGNTEAFF

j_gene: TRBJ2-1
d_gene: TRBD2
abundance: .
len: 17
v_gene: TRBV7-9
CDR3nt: TGTGCCAGCAGCTTAGCGGTCGGGGGGGGCCCCTACAATGAGCAGTTCTTC
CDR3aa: CASSLAVGGGPYNEQFF

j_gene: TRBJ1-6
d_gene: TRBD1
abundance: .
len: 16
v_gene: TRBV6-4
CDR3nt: TGTGCCAGCAGTGACTCTCCGGGACAGGGGGATTCACCCCTCCACTTT
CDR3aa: CASSDSPGQGDSPLHF

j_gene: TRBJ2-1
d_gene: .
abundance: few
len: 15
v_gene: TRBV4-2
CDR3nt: TGTGCCAGCAGCCAAGACCGGGACACTTACCTTCCGAAGTTCTTC
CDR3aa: CASSQDRDTYLPKFF

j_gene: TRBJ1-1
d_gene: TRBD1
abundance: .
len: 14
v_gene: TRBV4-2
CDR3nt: TGTGCCAGCAGCCAGGACAGGGTGAACACTGAAGCTTTCTTT
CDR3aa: CASSQDRVNTEAFF

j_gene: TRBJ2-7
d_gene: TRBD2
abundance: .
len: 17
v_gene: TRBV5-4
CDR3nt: TGTGCCAGCAGCTTGGGAGGCGGGGGGGATTTAAGCTACGAGCAGTACTTC
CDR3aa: CASSLGGGGDLSYEQYF

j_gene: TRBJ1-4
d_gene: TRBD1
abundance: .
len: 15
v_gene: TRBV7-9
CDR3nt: TGTGCCAGCAGCCCAACCGGGACAGGGGGAGAAAAACTGTTTTTT
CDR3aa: CASSPTGTGGEKLFF

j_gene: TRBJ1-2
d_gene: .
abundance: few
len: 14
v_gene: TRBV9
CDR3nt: TGTGCCAGCAGCGTAGCTACACAGACCTATGGCTACACCTTC
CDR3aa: CASSVATQTYGYTF

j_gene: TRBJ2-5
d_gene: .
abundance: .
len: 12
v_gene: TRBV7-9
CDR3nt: TGTGCCAGCAGTTTACATTTGGAGACCCAGTACTTC
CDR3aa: CASSLHLETQYF

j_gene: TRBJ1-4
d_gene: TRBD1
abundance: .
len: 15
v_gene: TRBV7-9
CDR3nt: TGTGCCAGCAGCTTGGGGGACAGGGGGAATGAAAAACTGTTTTTT
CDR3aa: CASSLGDRGNEKLFF

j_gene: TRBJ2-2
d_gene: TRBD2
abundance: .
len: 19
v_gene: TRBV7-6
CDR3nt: TGTGCCAGCAGCTTAGGGATGCTAGCGGGGGGGCCGGACACCGGGGAGCTGTTTTTT
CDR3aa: CASSLGMLAGGPDTGELFF

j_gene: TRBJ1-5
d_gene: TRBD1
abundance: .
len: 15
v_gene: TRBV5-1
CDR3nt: TGCGCCAGCAGCGTGGACAGGGCCAGCAATCAGCCCCAGCATTTT
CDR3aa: CASSVDRASNQPQHF

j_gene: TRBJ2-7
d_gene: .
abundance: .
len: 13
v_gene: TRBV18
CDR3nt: TGTGCCAGCTCACCACCCTCCGCCTACGAGCAGTACTTC
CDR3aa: CASSPPSAYEQYF

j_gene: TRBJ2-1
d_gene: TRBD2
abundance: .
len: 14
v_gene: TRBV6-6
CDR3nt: TGTGCCAGCAGCCGGGGGGACTCCTACAATGAGCAGTTCTTC
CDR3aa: CASSRGDSYNEQFF

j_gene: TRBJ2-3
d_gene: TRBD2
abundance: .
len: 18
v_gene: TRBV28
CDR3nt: TGTGCCAGCAGTACCCGGGCTAGCGGGAGAAAAGGGACAGATACGCAGTATTTT
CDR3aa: CASSTRASGRKGTDTQYF

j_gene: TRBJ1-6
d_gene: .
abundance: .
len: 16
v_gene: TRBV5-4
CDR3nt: TGTGCCAGCAGCGACGGTGGGGGGGCTCGGAATTCACCCCTCCACTTT
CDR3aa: CASSDGGGARNSPLHF

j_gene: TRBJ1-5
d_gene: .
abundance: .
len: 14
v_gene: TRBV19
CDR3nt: TGTGCCAGTAGTATAAGCTTCCGAGATCAGCCCCAGCATTTT
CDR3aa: CASSISFRDQPQHF

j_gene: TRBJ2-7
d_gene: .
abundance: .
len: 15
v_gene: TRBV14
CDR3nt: TGTGCCAGCAGCCGGATAGGGGCGGGATCCTACGAGCAGTACTTC
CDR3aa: CASSRIGAGSYEQYF

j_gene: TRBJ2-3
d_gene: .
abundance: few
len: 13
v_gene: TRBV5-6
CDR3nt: TGTGCCAGCAGCGGAACACCGGGAGATACGCAGTATTTT
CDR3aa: CASSGTPGDTQYF

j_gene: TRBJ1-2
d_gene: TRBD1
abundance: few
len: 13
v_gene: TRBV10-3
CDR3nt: TGTGCCATCAGTGAGGACAGGGATCGTGGCTACACCTTC
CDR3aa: CAISEDRDRGYTF

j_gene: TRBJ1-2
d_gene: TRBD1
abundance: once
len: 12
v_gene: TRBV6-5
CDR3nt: TGTGCCAGCAGGGGGACAGGGAATGGCTACACCTTC
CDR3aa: CASRGTGNGYTF

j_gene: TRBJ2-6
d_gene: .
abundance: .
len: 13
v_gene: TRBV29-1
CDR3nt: TGCAGCGGGGTGGACAGTGGGGCCAACGTCCTGACTTTC
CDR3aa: CSGVDSGANVLTF

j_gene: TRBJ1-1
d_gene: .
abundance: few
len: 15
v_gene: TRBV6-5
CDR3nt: TGTGCCAGCAGACGGTCCAGGGAATCGAACACTGAAGCTTTCTTT
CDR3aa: CASRRSRESNTEAFF

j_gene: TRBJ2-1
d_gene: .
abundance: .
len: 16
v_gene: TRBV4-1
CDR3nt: TGCGCCAGCAGCCAACTCGACTTGACTATTTACAATGAGCAGTTCTTC
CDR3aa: CASSQLDLTIYNEQFF

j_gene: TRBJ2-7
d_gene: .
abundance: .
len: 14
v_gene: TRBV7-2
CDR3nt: TGTGCCAGCAGCTCCCGGCGGGGTAGCTACGAGCAGTACTTC
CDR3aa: CASSSRRGSYEQYF

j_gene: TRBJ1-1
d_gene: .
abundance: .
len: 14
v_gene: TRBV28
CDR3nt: TGTGCCAGCAGTTATGGGGGGACTAACACTGAAGCTTTCTTT
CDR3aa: CASSYGGTNTEAFF

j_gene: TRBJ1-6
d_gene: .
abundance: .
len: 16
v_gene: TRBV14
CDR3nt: TGTGCCAGCAGCCGACTCGACCTAAGTAGGAATTCACCCCTCCACTTT
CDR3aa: CASSRLDLSRNSPLHF

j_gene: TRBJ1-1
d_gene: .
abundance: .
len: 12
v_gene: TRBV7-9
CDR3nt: TGTGCCAGCAGCCTAATAAACACTGAAGCTTTCTTT
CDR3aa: CASSLINTEAFF